This T cell receptor (beta chain) comes out of a study of CD8 T cells in ankylosing spondylitis. Study-level points and caveats: There were earlier reports of some motif variants in reactive arthritis synovial fluid and blood. Blood of patients with ankylosing spondylitis appeared to be characterized by a TCR beta motif of several highly homologous variants.

To note about this clonotype: What it recognizes is unknown.

TCRdb re-derived calls from the 5' RACE reads in MiXCR, one entry per CDR3 protein. The sample consists of 250,000 or so distinct CDR3 sequences, 20% to 30% of them appearing once. With V trimmed by 11 bases and J by 4 bases, 6 bases remained unmatched. The CDR3 is 13 residues long. Looked up from germline, CDR1 is LNHDA and CDR2 is SQIVND (reference sequence). The TCR originated in a male donor with ankylosing spondylitis or in good health (not recorded which). The gene calls are TRBV19 and TRBJ2-2, with 8 nucleotides matching TRBD2. The source material was blood, either unsorted or a sorted T cell fraction (not recorded which). DNA of the CDR3: TGTGCCCTAGCGGGTCGGGGCACCGGGGAGCTGTTTTTT. Protein product: CALAGRGTGELFF.